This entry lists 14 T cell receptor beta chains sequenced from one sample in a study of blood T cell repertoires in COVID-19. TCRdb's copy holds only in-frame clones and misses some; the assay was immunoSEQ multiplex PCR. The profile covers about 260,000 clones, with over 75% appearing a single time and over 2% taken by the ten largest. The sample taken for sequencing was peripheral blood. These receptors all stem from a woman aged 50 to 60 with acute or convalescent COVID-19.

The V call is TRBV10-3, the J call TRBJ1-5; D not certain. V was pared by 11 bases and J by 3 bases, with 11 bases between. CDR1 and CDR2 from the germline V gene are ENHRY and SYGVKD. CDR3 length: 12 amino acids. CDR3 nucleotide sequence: TGTGCCTGCGCCGGGTACAATCAGCCCCAGCATTTT. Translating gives CACAGYNQPQHF.

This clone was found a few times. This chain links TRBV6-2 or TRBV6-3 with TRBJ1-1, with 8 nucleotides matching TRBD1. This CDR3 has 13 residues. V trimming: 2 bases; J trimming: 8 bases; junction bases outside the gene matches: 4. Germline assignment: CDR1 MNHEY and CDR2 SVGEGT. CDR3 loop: CASSYVQGAEAFF. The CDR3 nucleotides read TGTGCCAGCAGTTACGTTCAGGGGGCGGAAGCTTTCTTT.

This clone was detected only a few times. The CDR3 loop is CASSVATWDTQYF. The CDR3 DNA sequence: TGTGCCAGCAGCGTAGCTACTTGGGATACGCAGTATTTT. The rearrangement uses TRBV9 and TRBJ2-3, with D hard to call. The CDR3 consists of 13 residues. V was shortened by 0 bases and J by 6 bases, with 8 bases between the two germline ends. Per the germline V gene, CDR1 is SGDLS and CDR2 is YYNGEE.

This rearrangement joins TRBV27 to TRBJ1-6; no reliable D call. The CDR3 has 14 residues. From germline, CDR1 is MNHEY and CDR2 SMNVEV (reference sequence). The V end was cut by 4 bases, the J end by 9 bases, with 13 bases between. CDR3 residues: CASSWRRWSSPLHF. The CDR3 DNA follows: TGTGCCAGCAGTTGGCGACGATGGAGTTCACCCCTCCACTTT.

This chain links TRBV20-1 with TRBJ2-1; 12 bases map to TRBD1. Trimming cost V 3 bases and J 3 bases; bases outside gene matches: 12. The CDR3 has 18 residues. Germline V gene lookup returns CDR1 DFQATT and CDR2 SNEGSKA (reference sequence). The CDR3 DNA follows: TGCAGTGCTAGTAAGTTTTCCGGGACAGGGGGCATCTACAATGAGCAGTTCTTC. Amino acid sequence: CSASKFSGTGGIYNEQFF.

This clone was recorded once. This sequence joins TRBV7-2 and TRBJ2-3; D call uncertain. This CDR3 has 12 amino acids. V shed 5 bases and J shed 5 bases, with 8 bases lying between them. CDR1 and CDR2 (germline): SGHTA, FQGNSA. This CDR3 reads CASSPLGDTQYF. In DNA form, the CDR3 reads TGTGCCAGCAGCCCCCTCGGAGATACGCAGTATTTT. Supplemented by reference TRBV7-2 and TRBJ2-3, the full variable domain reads GAGVSQSPSNKVTEKGKDVELRCDPISGHTALYWYRQSLGQGLEFLIYFQGNSAPDKSGLPSDRFSAERTGGSVSTLTIQRTQQEDSAVYLCASSPLGDTQYFGPGTRLTVL.

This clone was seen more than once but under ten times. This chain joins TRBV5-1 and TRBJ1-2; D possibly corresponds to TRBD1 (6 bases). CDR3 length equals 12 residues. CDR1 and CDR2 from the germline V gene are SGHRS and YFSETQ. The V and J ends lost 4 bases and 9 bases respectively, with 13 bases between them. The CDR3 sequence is CASSTDSTRYTF. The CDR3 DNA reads TGCGCCAGCAGCACGGACAGCACACGCTACACCTTC.

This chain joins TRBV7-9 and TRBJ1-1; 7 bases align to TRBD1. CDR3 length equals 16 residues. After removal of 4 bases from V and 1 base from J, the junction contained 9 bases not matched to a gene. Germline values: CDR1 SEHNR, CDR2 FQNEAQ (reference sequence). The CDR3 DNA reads TGTGCCAGCAGCTCCCCGGCACACAGGGGGAACACTGAAGCTTTCTTT. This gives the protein CASSSPAHRGNTEAFF.

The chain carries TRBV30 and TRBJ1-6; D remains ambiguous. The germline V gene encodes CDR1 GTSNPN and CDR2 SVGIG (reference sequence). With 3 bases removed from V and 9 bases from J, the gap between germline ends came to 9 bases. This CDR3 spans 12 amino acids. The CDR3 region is CAWSRRSSPLHF. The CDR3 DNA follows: TGTGCCTGGAGCAGGAGGAGTTCACCCCTCCACTTT.

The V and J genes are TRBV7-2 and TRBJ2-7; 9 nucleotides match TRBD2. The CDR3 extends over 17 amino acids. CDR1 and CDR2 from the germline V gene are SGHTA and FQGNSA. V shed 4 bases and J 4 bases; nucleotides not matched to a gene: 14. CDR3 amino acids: CASSSPLGTSSNYEQYF. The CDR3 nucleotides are TGTGCCAGCAGCTCGCCCCTGGGGACTAGCAGCAATTACGAGCAGTACTTC.

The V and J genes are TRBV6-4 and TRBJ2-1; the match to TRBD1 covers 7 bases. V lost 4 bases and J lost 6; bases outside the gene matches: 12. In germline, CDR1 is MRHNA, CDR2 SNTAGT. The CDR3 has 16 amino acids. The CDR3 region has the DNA TGTGCCAGCAGTGCCTCCTACACGCGGACAGGCAATGAGCAGTTCTTC. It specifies CASSASYTRTGNEQFF.

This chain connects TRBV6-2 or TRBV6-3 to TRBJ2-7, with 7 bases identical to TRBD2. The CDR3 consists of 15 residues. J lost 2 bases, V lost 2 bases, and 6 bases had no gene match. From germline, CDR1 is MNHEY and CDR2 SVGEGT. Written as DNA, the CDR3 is TGTGCCAGCAGTTACGTTGGGGGGGACGCCTACGAGCAGTACTTC. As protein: CASSYVGGDAYEQYF.

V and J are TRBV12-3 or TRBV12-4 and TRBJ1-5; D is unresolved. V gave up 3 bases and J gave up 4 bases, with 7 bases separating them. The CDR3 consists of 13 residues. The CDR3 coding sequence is TGTGCCAGCAGTTTCGGGTGGAATCAGCCCCAGCATTTT. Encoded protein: CASSFGWNQPQHF.

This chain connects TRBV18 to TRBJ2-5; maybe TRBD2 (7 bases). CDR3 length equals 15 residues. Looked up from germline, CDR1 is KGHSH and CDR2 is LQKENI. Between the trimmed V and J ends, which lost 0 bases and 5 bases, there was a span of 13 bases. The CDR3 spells CASSPPARGAETQYF. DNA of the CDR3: TGTGCCAGCTCACCACCGGCACGGGGGGCCGAGACCCAGTACTTC.